One and the same sample provided the 8 T cell receptor beta chains below, sequenced in a study of cytomegalovirus exposure and HLA in healthy donors. TCRdb's copy holds only in-frame clones and misses some; the assay was immunoSEQ multiplex PCR. In the table there are fewer than 350,000 clones, around 89% of which are singletons. The sequenced material came from PBMCs. Receptors originate from a woman aged 18-35 years in good health and CMV-seronegative.

The chain joins TRBV7-2 to TRBJ1-2, with D unresolved. Germline V lookup: CDR1 SGHTA, CDR2 FQGNSA. The V and J ends lost 4 bases and 4 bases respectively, with 7 bases between them. The CDR3 consists of 12 residues. The CDR3 sequence: CASSSLSYGYTF. The CDR3, as DNA: TGTGCCAGCAGCTCCCTTAGCTATGGCTACACCTTC.

The chain uses TRBV29-1 and TRBJ2-1, with TRBD2 identical over 11 bases. In germline, CDR1 is SQVTM, CDR2 ANQGSEA. The V and J ends lost 3 bases and 7 bases, in that order; junction bases with no gene match: 2. The CDR3 totals 13 residues. The CDR3, as DNA: TGCAGCGTTGAGGGACTAGCGGCAAATGAGCAGTTCTTC. It translates to CSVEGLAANEQFF.

The chain couples TRBV27 to TRBJ2-7; tentative D call: TRBD1 (5 bases). The germline V gene has CDR1 MNHEY and CDR2 SMNVEV (reference sequence). V dropped 6 bases and J dropped 2 bases, with 17 bases sitting between them. The CDR3 length is 15 residues. The CDR3 coding sequence is TGTGCCAGCAGCCCAGACCGAATCAGGGCCTACGAGCAGTACTTC. It specifies CASSPDRIRAYEQYF.

V gene TRBV15 combines with J gene TRBJ1-2; the D gene is possibly TRBD1 (6 bases). Germline V CDR1 and CDR2: LNHNV, YYDKDF (reference sequence). The length of the CDR3 is 17 residues. Trimming took 5 bases from V and 4 from J, leaving 23 bases between them. The CDR3 DNA follows: TGTGCCACCAGCTACTATAGGGGGGCAGCGGGGAGCTATGGCTACACCTTC. Protein product: CATSYYRGAAGSYGYTF.

The chain uses TRBV28 and TRBJ2-7; D ambiguous. The CDR3 length is 16 residues. Looked up from germline, CDR1 is MDHEN and CDR2 is SYDVKM. With 8 bases removed from V and 0 bases from J, the gap between germline ends came to 20 bases. The DNA for the CDR3 is TGTGCCAGCTCCCCCCGCGACACTCGTTCCTCCTACGAGCAGTACTTC. The encoded protein is CASSPRDTRSSYEQYF.

This chain uses TRBV28 with TRBJ1-2; no clear D. Trimming took off 2 bases at V and 4 bases at J, with 11 bases between the two ends. CDR1 and CDR2 (germline): MDHEN, SYDVKM. The CDR3 extends over 14 amino acids. In DNA form, the CDR3 reads TGTGCCAGCAGTTTAGCCGCCGCAGGCTATGGCTACACCTTC. Protein product: CASSLAAAGYGYTF.

V gene TRBV2 combines with J gene TRBJ1-5, with D possibly matching TRBD1 (5 bases). Trimming shortened V by 5 bases and J by 6 bases, and 8 bases separated the two germline ends. The CDR3 contains 12 residues. Germline V gives CDR1 SNHLY, CDR2 FYNNEI. The CDR3 protein is CASSQGIQPQHF. Written as DNA, the CDR3 is TGTGCCAGCAGTCAGGGAATTCAGCCCCAGCATTTT.

The V and J genes are TRBV5-4 and TRBJ2-3; D is perhaps TRBD1 (6 bases). Germline assignment: CDR1 SGHNT and CDR2 YYREEE (reference sequence). The length of the CDR3 is 13 residues. The V and J ends lost 5 bases and 1 base respectively, with 8 bases between them. Written as DNA, the CDR3 is TGTGCCAGCAGACAGGGAGGCACAGATACGCAGTATTTT. Protein: CASRQGGTDTQYF. Full variable domain (outside the CDR3, taken from reference TRBV5-4 and TRBJ2-3): ETGVTQSPTHLIKTRGQQVTLRCSSQSGHNTVSWYQQALGQGPQFIFQYYREEENGRGNFPPRFSGLQFPNYSSELNVNALELDDSALYLCASRQGGTDTQYFGPGTRLTVL.